The TCR beta chain described here comes from a study of blood T cell repertoires in COVID-19. Generated by immunoSEQ multiplex PCR, the TCRdb table keeps only in-frame clones and is missing some. Among more than 250,000 clones listed, 70% to 90% were seen once. The V end lost 2 bases, the J end lost 6 bases, and 10 bases lay between the germline ends. The CDR3 has 13 amino acids. The clonotype was recovered from a man aged 25-45 years who had recovered from COVID-19. This sequence joins TRBV12-3 or TRBV12-4 and TRBJ2-5; D perhaps matches TRBD2 (7 bases). Sequencing input: PBMCs or T cells enriched from blood (not recorded which). The CDR3 region is CASSLRGGQTQYF. As DNA, the CDR3 is TGTGCCAGCAGTTTAAGGGGGGGGCAGACCCAGTACTTC.